This T cell receptor (beta chain) was documented in a study of blood T cells in healthy people across ages. Whenever a sample was processed, at least 6 million PBMCs were isolated. A single count supports this clonotype. Combining a sample-barcoded 5' primer with a J-beta primer mix, a second PCR ran for about 7 to 11 cycles. TCRdb reprocessed the 5' RACE reads via MiXCR and lists one record per CDR3 protein. Of roughly 560,000 distinct CDR3 sequences listed, about 24% are singletons. The CDR3 runs to 15 residues. Germline CDR1 SGHRS, CDR2 YFSETQ. V was clipped by 5 bases and J by 9 bases, with 18 bases between them. The same sample was also studied in work on T cells of mothers and their children.

The receptor was derived from a boy between 10 and 17 years old in good health. The sample comprised blood. The chain carries TRBV5-1 and TRBJ1-6, with D uncertain. The CDR3 is CASRPGPKDPSPLHF. The DNA of the CDR3 is TGCGCCAGCAGACCCGGGCCCAAGGACCCTTCACCCCTCCACTTT.